These T cell receptor beta chains were read from a single sample in a study of T cell repertoires in cytomegalovirus infection. A single record per CDR3 protein comes from TCRdb applying MiXCR to the reads. This sample carries hundreds of thousands of distinct CDR3 sequences, less than 25% of them seen once, and the ten largest clones take around 7.6%. Input material: CD8+ T cells from PBMCs. All receptors derive from a human donor in good health (CMV status not recorded). Some clones in this sample may be carry-over from other donors' samples. Each CDR3 is given with its conserved first and last residue. The order of the fields is CDR3 protein, CDR3 DNA, D gene, clone size, J gene, V gene. The D gene is left open where the match is weak. Only part of the rows carry a size: once, few, many, or a class if the clone is expanded.

CASSDWNKSYEQYF | TGTGCCAGCAGCGATTGGAACAAGTCCTACGAGCAGTACTTC | - | few | TRBJ2-7 | TRBV11-3
CASSQDYYWTDSNYGYTF | TGCGCCAGCAGCCAAGATTATTATTGGACGGACTCTAACTATGGCTACACCTTC | - | - | TRBJ1-2 | TRBV4-3
CASSLARGADEAFF | TGTGCCAGCAGCTTAGCGAGGGGGGCGGATGAAGCTTTCTTT | - | - | TRBJ1-1 | TRBV7-2
CASSPPDRGREQYF | TGTGCCAGCTCACCACCGGACAGGGGGCGCGAGCAGTACTTC | TRBD1 | few | TRBJ2-7 | TRBV18
CASSLALAAEAFF | TGTGCCAGCAGCTTAGCGCTGGCTGCTGAAGCTTTCTTT | - | many | TRBJ1-1 | TRBV7-6
CASGLSGTIPEGCEQYF | TGTGCTAGTGGTTTGTCCGGGACTATCCCTGAAGGCTGCGAGCAGTACTTC | TRBD2 | once | TRBJ2-7 | TRBV12-5
CASSYSRGAFTEAFF | TGTGCCAGCAGTTACTCGAGAGGGGCATTCACTGAAGCTTTCTTT | - | many | TRBJ1-1 | TRBV6-2/TRBV6-3
CASSYLTGRRQPQHF | TGTGCCAGCAGTTACCTGACAGGGAGGCGGCAGCCCCAGCATTTT | TRBD1 | many | TRBJ1-5 | TRBV6-2/TRBV6-3
CASSLSGTGETQYF | TGTGCCAGCAGCTTATCCGGGACGGGGGAGACCCAGTACTTC | - | few | TRBJ2-5 | TRBV13
CASSQATNLWITEAFF | TGTGCCAGCAGCCAAGCTACCAATCTTTGGATCACTGAAGCTTTCTTT | - | few | TRBJ1-1 | TRBV14